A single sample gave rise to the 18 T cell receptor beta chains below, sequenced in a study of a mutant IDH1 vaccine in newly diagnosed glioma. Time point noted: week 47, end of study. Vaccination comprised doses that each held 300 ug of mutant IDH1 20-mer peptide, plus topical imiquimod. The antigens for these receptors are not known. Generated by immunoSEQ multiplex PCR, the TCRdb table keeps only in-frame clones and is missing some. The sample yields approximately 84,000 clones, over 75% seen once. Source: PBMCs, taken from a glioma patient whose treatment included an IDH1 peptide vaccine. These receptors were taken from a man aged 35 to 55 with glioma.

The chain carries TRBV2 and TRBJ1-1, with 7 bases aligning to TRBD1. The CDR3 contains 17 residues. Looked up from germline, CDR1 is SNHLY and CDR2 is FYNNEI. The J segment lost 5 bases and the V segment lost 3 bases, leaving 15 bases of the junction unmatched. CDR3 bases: TGTGCCAGCAGTGATCATCCACAGACAGGGAAGGGGACTGAAGCTTTCTTT. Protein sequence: CASSDHPQTGKGTEAFF.

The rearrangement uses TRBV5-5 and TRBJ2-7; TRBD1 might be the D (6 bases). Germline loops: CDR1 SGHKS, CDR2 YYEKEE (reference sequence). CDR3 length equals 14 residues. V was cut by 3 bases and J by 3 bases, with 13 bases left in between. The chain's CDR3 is CASSSYRESYEQYF. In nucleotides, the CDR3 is TGTGCCAGCAGCTCCTACAGGGAGAGCTACGAGCAGTACTTC.

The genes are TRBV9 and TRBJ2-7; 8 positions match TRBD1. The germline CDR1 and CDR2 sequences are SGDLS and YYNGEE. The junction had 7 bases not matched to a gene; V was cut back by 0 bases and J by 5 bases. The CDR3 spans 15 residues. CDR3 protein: CASSVERTGIDEQYF. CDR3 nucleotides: TGTGCCAGCAGCGTAGAGAGGACAGGGATCGACGAGCAGTACTTC.

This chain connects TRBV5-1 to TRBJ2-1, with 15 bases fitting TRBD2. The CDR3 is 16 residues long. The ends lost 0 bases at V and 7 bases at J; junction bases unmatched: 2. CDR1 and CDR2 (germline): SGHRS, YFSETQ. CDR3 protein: CASSLGGTSGRNEQFF. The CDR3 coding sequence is TGCGCCAGCAGCTTGGGTGGGACTAGCGGGAGGAATGAGCAGTTCTTC.

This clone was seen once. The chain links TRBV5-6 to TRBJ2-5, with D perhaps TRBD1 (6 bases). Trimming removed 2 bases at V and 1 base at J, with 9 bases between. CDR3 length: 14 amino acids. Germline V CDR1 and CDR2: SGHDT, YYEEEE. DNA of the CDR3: TGTGCCAGCAGCTTCAGGGGCCCCCAAGAGACCCAGTACTTC. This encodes CASSFRGPQETQYF. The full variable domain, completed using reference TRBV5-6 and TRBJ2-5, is DAGVTQSPTHLIKTRGQQVTLRCSPKSGHDTVSWYQQALGQGPQFIFQYYEEEERQRGNFPDRFSGHQFPNYSSELNVNALLLGDSALYLCASSFRGPQETQYFGPGTRLLVL.

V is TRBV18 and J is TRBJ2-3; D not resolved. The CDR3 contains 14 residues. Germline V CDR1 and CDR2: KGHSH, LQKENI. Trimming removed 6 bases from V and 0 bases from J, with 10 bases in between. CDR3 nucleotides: TGTGCCAGCTCGACGACGTCTAGCACAGATACGCAGTATTTT. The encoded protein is CASSTTSSTDTQYF. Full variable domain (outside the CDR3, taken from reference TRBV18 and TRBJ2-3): NAGVMQNPRHLVRRRGQEARLRCSPMKGHSHVYWYRQLPEEGLKFMVYLQKENIIDESGMPKERFSAEFPKEGPSILRIQQVVRGDSAAYFCASSTTSSTDTQYFGPGTRLTVL.

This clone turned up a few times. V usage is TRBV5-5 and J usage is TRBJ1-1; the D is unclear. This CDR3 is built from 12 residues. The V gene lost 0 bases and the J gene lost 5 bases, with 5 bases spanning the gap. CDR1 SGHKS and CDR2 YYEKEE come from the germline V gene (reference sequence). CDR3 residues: CASSLAWTEAFF. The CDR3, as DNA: TGTGCCAGCAGCTTGGCCTGGACTGAAGCTTTCTTT.

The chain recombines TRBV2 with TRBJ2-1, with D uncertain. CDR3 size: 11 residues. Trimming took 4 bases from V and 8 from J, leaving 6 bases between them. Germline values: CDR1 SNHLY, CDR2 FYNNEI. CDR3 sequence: CASSGRYEQFF. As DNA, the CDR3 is TGTGCCAGCAGTGGAAGATATGAGCAGTTCTTC.

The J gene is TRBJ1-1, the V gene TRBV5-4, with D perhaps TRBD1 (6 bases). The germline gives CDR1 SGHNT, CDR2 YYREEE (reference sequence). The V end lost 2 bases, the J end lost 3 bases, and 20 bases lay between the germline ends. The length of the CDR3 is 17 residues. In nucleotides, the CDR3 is TGTGCCAGCAGCTTAGGGGTGGGCAGGGGTAGTTACACTGAAGCTTTCTTT. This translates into CASSLGVGRGSYTEAFF.

CDR3 loop: CASSPYSLRANYGYTF. The CDR3 bases are TGTGCCAGCTCACCCTACAGTCTAAGGGCTAACTATGGCTACACCTTC. The rearrangement uses TRBV18 and TRBJ1-2, with D uncertain. Per germline, CDR1 KGHSH and CDR2 LQKENI. The CDR3 has 16 amino acids. V shed 3 bases and J shed 0 bases, with 14 bases lying between them.

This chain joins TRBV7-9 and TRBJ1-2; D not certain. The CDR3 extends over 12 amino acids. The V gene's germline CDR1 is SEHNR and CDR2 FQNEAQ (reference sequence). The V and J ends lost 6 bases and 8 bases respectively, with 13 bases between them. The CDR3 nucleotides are TGTGCCAGCAGTACAGACGCTCGCGGCTACACCTTC. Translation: CASSTDARGYTF.

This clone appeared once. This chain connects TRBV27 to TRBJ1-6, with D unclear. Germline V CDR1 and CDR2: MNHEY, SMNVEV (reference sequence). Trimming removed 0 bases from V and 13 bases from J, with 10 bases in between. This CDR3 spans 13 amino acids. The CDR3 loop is CASSLSPTAPLHF. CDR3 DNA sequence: TGTGCCAGCAGTTTATCGCCGACCGCGCCCCTCCACTTT.

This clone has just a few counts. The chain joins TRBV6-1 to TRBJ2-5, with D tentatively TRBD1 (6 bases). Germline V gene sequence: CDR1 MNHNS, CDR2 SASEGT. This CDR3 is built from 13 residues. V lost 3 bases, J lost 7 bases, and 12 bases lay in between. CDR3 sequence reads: CASSDRTVRTQYF. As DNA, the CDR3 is TGTGCCAGCAGTGACCGGACAGTACGGACCCAGTACTTC.

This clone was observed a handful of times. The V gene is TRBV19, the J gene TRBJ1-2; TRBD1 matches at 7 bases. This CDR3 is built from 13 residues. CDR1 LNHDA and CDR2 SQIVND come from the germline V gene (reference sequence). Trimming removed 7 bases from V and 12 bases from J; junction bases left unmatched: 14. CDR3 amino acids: CASNFLDRAPDTF. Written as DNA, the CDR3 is TGTGCCAGTAACTTCCTCGACAGGGCCCCTGACACCTTC.

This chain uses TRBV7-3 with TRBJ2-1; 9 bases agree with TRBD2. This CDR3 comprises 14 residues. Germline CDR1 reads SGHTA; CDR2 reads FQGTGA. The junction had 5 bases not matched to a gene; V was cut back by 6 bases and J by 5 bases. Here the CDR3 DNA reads TGTGCCAGCAGGGCGGGAGGGGACCACAATGAGCAGTTCTTC. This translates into CASRAGGDHNEQFF.

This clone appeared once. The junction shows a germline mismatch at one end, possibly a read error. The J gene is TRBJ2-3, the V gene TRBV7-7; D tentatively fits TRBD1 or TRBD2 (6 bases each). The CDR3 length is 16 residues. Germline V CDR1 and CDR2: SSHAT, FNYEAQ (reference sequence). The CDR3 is CASSLGGPLSTDTQYF. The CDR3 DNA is TGTGCTAGCAGCTTAGGGGGGCCCCTTAGCACAGATACGCAGTATTTT.

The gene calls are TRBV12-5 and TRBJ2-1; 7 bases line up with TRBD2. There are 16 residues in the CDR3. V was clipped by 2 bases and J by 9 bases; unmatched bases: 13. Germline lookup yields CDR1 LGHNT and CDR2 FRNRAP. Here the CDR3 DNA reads TGTGCTAGTGGTTTGCTGCCCGGGACTAAAGCCCCTGAGCAGTTCTTC. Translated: CASGLLPGTKAPEQFF.

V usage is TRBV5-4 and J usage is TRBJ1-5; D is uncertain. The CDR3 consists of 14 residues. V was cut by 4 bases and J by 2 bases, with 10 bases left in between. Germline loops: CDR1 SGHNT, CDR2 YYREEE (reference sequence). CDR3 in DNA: TGTGCCAGCAGCCAAGAGGGCCGCAATCAGCCCCAGCATTTT. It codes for CASSQEGRNQPQHF.